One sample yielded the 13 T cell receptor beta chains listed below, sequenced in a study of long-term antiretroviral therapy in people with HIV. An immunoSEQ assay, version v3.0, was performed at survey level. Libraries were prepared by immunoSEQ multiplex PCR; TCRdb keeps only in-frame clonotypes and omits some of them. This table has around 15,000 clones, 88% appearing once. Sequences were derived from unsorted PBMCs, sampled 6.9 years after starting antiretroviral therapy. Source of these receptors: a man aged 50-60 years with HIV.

CDR3: CASSVRSEAFF. DNA for the CDR3: TGTGCCAGCAGTGTTCGGAGTGAAGCTTTCTTT. The rearrangement links TRBV2 to TRBJ1-1; no firm D call. The V gene's germline CDR1 is SNHLY and CDR2 FYNNEI. The CDR3 spans 11 residues. With 4 bases removed from V and 7 bases from J, the gap between germline ends came to 7 bases.

CDR3 region: CASSSVTSYRGLPDTQYF. The CDR3 DNA is TGTGCCAGCAGTTCCGTTACATCCTACAGGGGGCTGCCAGATACGCAGTATTTT. This rearrangement joins TRBV28 to TRBJ2-3, with TRBD1 identical over 9 bases. The J segment lost 4 bases and the V segment lost 4 bases, leaving 15 bases of the junction unmatched. The CDR3 sequence is 18 residues long. Per the germline V gene, CDR1 is MDHEN and CDR2 is SYDVKM.

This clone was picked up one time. CDR3 residues: CASSIDLGQPQHF. The CDR3 nucleotides are TGTGCCAGTAGTATAGATCTCGGTCAGCCCCAGCATTTT. This rearrangement joins TRBV19 to TRBJ1-5; no firm D call. Germline CDR1 is LNHDA and CDR2 is SQIVND (reference sequence). V lost 0 bases and J 6 bases, leaving 6 bases between the germline ends. The CDR3 has 13 residues.

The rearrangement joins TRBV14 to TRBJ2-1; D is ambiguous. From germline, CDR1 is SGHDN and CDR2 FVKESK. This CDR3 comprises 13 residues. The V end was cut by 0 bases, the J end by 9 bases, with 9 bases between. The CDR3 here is CASSQDLGSEQFF. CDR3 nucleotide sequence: TGTGCCAGCAGCCAAGATTTAGGGTCTGAGCAGTTCTTC.

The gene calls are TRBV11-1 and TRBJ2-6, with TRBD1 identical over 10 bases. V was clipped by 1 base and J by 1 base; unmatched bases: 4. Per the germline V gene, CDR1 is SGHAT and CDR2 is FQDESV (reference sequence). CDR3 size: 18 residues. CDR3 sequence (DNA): TGTGCCAGCAGCTTAGGAAGGACAGGGGGTTCTGGGGCCAACGTCCTGACTTTC. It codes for CASSLGRTGGSGANVLTF. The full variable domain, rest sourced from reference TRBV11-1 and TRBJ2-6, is EAEVAQSPRYKITEKSQAVAFWCDPISGHATLYWYRQILGQGPELLVQFQDESVVDDSQLPKDRFSAERLKGVDSTLKIQPAELGDSAMYLCASSLGRTGGSGANVLTFGAGSRLTVL.

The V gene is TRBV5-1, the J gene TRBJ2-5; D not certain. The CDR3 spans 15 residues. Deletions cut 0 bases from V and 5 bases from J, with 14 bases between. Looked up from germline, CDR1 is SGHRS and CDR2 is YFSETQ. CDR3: CASSLESGEGETQYF. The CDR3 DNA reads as TGCGCCAGCAGCTTGGAGTCAGGAGAAGGGGAGACCCAGTACTTC.

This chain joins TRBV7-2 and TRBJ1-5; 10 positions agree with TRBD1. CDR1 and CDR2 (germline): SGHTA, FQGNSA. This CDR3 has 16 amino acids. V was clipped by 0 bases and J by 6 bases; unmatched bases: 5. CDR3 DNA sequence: TGTGCCAGCAGCTTAGCGCACGGACAGGGGGTTCAGCCCCAGCATTTT. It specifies CASSLAHGQGVQPQHF.

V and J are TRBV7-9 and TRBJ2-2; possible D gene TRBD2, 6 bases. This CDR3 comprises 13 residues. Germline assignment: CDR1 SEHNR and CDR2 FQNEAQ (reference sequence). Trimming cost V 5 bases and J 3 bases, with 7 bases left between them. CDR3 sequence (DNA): TGTGCCAGCAGCCCGGGAGACACCGGGGAGCTGTTTTTT. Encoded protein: CASSPGDTGELFF.

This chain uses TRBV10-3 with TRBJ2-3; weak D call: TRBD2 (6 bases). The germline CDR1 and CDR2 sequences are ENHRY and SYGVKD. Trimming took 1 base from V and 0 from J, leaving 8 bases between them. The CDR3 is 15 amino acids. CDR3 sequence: CAISEFGLSTDTQYF. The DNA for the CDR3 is TGTGCCATCAGTGAGTTTGGACTAAGCACAGATACGCAGTATTTT.

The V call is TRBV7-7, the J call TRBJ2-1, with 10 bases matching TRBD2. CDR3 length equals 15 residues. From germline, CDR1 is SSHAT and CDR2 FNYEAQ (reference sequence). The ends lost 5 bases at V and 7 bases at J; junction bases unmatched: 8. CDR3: CASSPGALAGNEQFF. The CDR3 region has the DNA TGTGCCAGCAGCCCGGGGGCACTAGCGGGGAATGAGCAGTTCTTC.

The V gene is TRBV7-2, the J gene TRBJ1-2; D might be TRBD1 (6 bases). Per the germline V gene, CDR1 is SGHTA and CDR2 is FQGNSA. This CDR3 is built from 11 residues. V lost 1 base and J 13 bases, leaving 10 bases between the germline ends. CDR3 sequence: CASSLGTELTF. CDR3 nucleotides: TGTGCCAGCAGCTTAGGGACAGAGCTCACCTTC.

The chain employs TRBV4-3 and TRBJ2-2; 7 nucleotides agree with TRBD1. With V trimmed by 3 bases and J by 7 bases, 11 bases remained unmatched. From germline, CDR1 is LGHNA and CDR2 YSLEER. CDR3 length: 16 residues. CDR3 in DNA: TGCGCCAGCAGCCAGTACTACAGGGGTGGGAGCGGGGAGCTGTTTTTT. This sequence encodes CASSQYYRGGSGELFF.

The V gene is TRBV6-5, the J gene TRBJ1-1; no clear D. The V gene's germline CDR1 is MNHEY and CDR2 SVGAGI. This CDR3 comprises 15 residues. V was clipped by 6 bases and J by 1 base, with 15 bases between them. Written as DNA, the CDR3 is TGTGCCAGCAGCCGTCTGGGCCTGCCGAACACTGAAGCTTTCTTT. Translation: CASSRLGLPNTEAFF.